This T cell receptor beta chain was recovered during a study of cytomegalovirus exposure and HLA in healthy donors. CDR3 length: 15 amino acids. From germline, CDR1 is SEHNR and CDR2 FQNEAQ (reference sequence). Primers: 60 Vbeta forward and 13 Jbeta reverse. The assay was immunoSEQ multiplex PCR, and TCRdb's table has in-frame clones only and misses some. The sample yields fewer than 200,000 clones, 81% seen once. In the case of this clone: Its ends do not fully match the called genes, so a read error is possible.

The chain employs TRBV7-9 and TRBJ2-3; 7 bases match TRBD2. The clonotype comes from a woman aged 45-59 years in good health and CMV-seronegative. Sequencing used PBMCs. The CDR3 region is CSSSLVGGSTDTQYF. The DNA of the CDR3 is TGTTCCAGCAGCTTAGTCGGGGGGAGCACAGATACGCAGTATTTT.